These 22 T cell receptor beta chains were sequenced from one sample in a study of blood T cell repertoires in COVID-19. The assay was immunoSEQ multiplex PCR, and TCRdb's table has in-frame clones only and misses some. The sample lists approximately 150,000 clones, about 84% occurring once. Sequences were obtained from PBMCs or T cells enriched from blood (not recorded which). These receptors were collected from a woman aged 35 to 49 with acute COVID-19.

The chain's CDR3 is CSASLAGDWMETQYF. Here the CDR3 DNA reads TGCAGTGCTAGTTTAGCGGGAGACTGGATGGAGACCCAGTACTTC. V and J are TRBV20-1 and TRBJ2-5; 9 nucleotides line up with TRBD2. The CDR3 is 15 residues long. Germline CDR1 is DFQATT and CDR2 is SNEGSKA (reference sequence). The J segment lost 5 bases and the V segment lost 3 bases, leaving 10 bases of the junction unmatched.

The rearrangement joins TRBV5-4 to TRBJ1-2, with D possibly TRBD1 on 6 matching bases. The germline V gene has CDR1 SGHNT and CDR2 YYREEE (reference sequence). CDR3 length: 13 residues. Between the trimmed V and J ends, which lost 3 bases and 6 bases, there was a span of 12 bases. CDR3 sequence reads: CASSSLQGNGYTF. DNA for the CDR3: TGTGCCAGCAGCTCTTTACAGGGCAATGGCTACACCTTC.

The chain links TRBV2 to TRBJ1-4; 7 bases fit TRBD1. Germline V lookup: CDR1 SNHLY, CDR2 FYNNEI. Trimming took 6 bases from V and 7 from J; bases not matched to a gene: 8. The CDR3 runs 14 residues. CDR3 coding DNA: TGTGCCAGCAGAACGAGGGGGCTGGTTGAAAAACTGTTTTTT. As protein: CASRTRGLVEKLFF.

This chain joins TRBV9 and TRBJ1-2; D is unresolved. CDR1 is SGDLS and CDR2 is YYNGEE in the germline V gene. Trimming removed 0 bases at V and 1 base at J, with 19 bases between. The CDR3 covers 18 residues. CDR3 sequence reads: CASSVGVGGQLINYGYTF. In DNA, the CDR3 is TGTGCCAGCAGCGTAGGGGTCGGAGGGCAGCTGATTAACTATGGCTACACCTTC.

CDR3 residues: CAWSALAGVDTQYF. CDR3 in DNA: TGTGCCTGGAGTGCCTTAGCGGGAGTTGATACGCAGTATTTT. The chain employs TRBV30 and TRBJ2-3; 9 nucleotides agree with TRBD2. CDR3 length: 14 amino acids. The ends lost 1 base at V and 6 bases at J; junction bases unmatched: 5. CDR1 and CDR2 from the germline V gene are GTSNPN and SVGIG (reference sequence).

This chain joins TRBV7-2 and TRBJ1-2; D possibly corresponds to TRBD1 (5 bases). CDR1 is SGHTA, CDR2 FQGNSA, per germline. V gave up 5 bases and J gave up 5 bases, with 18 bases separating them. The CDR3 loop spans 15 amino acids. The CDR3 loop reads CASSPPGGVEYGYTF. The CDR3 coding sequence is TGTGCCAGCAGCCCACCCGGGGGGGTAGAATATGGCTACACCTTC.

As to this clone: The sample carries other DNA sequences with the same CDR3. The chain carries TRBV11-2 and TRBJ2-7; 9 bases map to TRBD1. Germline V CDR1 and CDR2: SGHAT, FQNNGV. The V gene end was trimmed by 4 bases and the J gene end by 2 bases; junction bases not matched to a gene: 3. There are 14 residues in the CDR3. The CDR3 DNA reads as TGTGCCAGCAGCTCTGGGACAGGGCCCTACGAGCAGTACTTC. Translation: CASSSGTGPYEQYF.

The chain combines TRBV30 with TRBJ1-1, with a weak D call TRBD1 (6 bases). Between the trimmed V and J ends, which lost 1 base and 8 bases, there was a span of 14 bases. Germline V gene data show CDR1 as GTSNPN and CDR2 as SVGIG (reference sequence). There are 13 residues in the CDR3. The CDR3 DNA sequence: TGTGCCTGGAGTGAGCGCTCCGGGACAGAAGCTTTCTTT. The encoded protein is CAWSERSGTEAFF.

The genes are TRBV30 and TRBJ2-3; 12 bases line up with TRBD2. After removal of 3 bases from V and 11 bases from J, the junction contained 6 bases not matched to a gene. Looked up from germline, CDR1 is GTSNPN and CDR2 is SVGIG (reference sequence). This CDR3 comprises 13 residues. CDR3 in amino acids: CAWSGLAGLRQYF. CDR3 DNA sequence: TGTGCCTGGAGCGGACTAGCGGGGCTCAGGCAGTATTTT.

The rearrangement links TRBV4-1 to TRBJ2-5; tentatively, D is TRBD1 (6 bases). Trimming pared 3 bases from V and 2 bases from J, leaving 25 bases between. Looked up from germline, CDR1 is MGHRA and CDR2 is YSYEKL. CDR3 size: 19 residues. As DNA, the CDR3 is TGCGCCAGCAGCCACACCTTAGCAACAGGGATTCGTGAGCAAGAGACCCAGTACTTC. This codes for CASSHTLATGIREQETQYF.

The rearrangement links TRBV30 to TRBJ2-7, with 8 bases matching TRBD2. The CDR3 contains 17 residues. CDR1 and CDR2 from the germline V gene are GTSNPN and SVGIG (reference sequence). The V segment lost 5 bases and the J segment 2 bases; nucleotides outside the gene matches: 17. In DNA form, the CDR3 reads TGTGCCTGGCGTTTTTCCCCAACTCGGGAGGGCCCCTACGAGCAGTACGTC. It specifies CAWRFSPTREGPYEQYV.

The chain is built from TRBV3-1 (or the pseudogene TRBV3-2) and TRBJ2-3; D not resolved. The germline gives CDR1 LGHDT, CDR2 YNNKEL (reference sequence). The CDR3 spans 19 residues. V lost 0 bases and J lost 5, with 24 bases in between. In DNA, the CDR3 is TGTGCCAGCAGCCAAGATGGCGAGCGCCGGAGAAGTCTTGAAGATACGCAGTATTTT. It is translated as CASSQDGERRRSLEDTQYF.

The chain combines TRBV7-3 with TRBJ1-2, with TRBD1 matching over 7 bases. CDR3 length: 13 amino acids. V trimming: 5 bases; J trimming: 6 bases; junction bases outside the gene matches: 6. CDR1 SGHTA and CDR2 FQGTGA come from the germline V gene. The CDR3 loop reads CASSQTGDDGYTF. DNA for the CDR3: TGTGCCAGCAGCCAAACAGGGGATGATGGCTACACCTTC.

This chain uses TRBV7-9 with TRBJ2-5; no reliable D call. The CDR3 covers 15 residues. V was clipped by 1 base and J by 0 bases, with 9 bases between them. Germline V CDR1 and CDR2: SEHNR, FQNEAQ (reference sequence). CDR3 loop: CASSLVPRNQETQYF. The CDR3 DNA reads TGTGCCAGCAGCTTAGTCCCCAGGAACCAAGAGACCCAGTACTTC.

The rearrangement links TRBV4-1 to TRBJ1-1, with D maybe TRBD1 (5 bases). Germline CDR1 and CDR2: MGHRA and YSYEKL. The V and J ends lost 3 bases and 4 bases respectively, with 15 bases between them. The CDR3 totals 15 residues. The CDR3 region is CASSHPLRGSTEAFF. The CDR3 DNA reads TGCGCCAGCAGCCACCCACTCCGGGGGAGCACTGAAGCTTTCTTT.

This clone has a single count. V is TRBV12-3 or TRBV12-4 and J is TRBJ1-1; TRBD1 might be the D (5 bases). The ends were cut back, 5 bases at V and 4 bases at J, with 5 bases in the middle. The CDR3 runs 11 residues. The CDR3 is CASSTGTEAFF. DNA for the CDR3: TGTGCCAGCAGTACAGGCACTGAAGCTTTCTTT.

The chain links TRBV4-1 to TRBJ2-3; 8 nucleotides line up with TRBD2. Germline V lookup: CDR1 MGHRA, CDR2 YSYEKL. The V gene end was trimmed by 3 bases and the J gene end by 5 bases; junction bases not matched to a gene: 10. CDR3 length: 16 residues. The CDR3 DNA sequence: TGCGCCAGCAGCCACCCTCCGGGACTAGATGGAGATACGCAGTATTTT. Translating it yields CASSHPPGLDGDTQYF.

As to this clone: One junction end disagrees with the germline gene, perhaps due to a read error. The V gene is TRBV6-1, the J gene TRBJ1-1; 8 bases agree with TRBD1. Germline lookup yields CDR1 MNHNS and CDR2 SASEGT. This CDR3 is built from 16 residues. CDR3 DNA sequence: TGTGCCAGCAGCGAAGTCAGAAACAGGGGGATGCCTGAAGCTTTCTTT. Amino acids: CASSEVRNRGMPEAFF.

The chain uses TRBV5-1 and TRBJ1-1; D is possibly TRBD1 (5 bases). V dropped 0 bases and J dropped 8 bases, with 11 bases sitting between them. The CDR3 consists of 13 residues. Germline lookup yields CDR1 SGHRS and CDR2 YFSETQ. The CDR3 DNA is TGCGCCAGCAGCTTGGATGGCAGACAGGAAGCTTTCTTT. Its protein product is CASSLDGRQEAFF.

The sample holds one count of this clone. This chain uses TRBV19 with TRBJ1-3; a possible D gene is TRBD1 (5 bases). Trimming took 0 bases from V and 0 from J, leaving 12 bases between them. CDR1 and CDR2 (germline): LNHDA, SQIVND (reference sequence). The CDR3 has 17 amino acids. This chain's CDR3 is CASSIDLWGTSGNTIYF. The CDR3 region has the DNA TGTGCCAGTAGTATAGATCTATGGGGCACCTCTGGAAACACCATATATTTT.

V and J are TRBV7-9 and TRBJ1-1; 7 bases are shared with TRBD1. J lost 5 bases, V lost 0 bases, and 15 bases had no gene match. CDR1 and CDR2 (germline): SEHNR, FQNEAQ (reference sequence). The CDR3 has 18 amino acids. This CDR3 reads CASSLAQAGGLVRTEAFF. CDR3 in DNA: TGTGCCAGCAGCTTAGCGCAGGCAGGGGGGCTGGTGAGGACTGAAGCTTTCTTT.

The J gene is TRBJ1-1, the V gene TRBV10-2; possible D gene TRBD1, 6 bases. Germline V CDR1 and CDR2: WSHSY, SAAADI. V was trimmed by 8 bases and J by 7 bases, leaving 17 bases between them. CDR3 length: 13 residues. The CDR3, as DNA: TGCGCCAGCTCCGGGACACCTGGAAGTGAAGCTTTCTTT. The encoded protein is CASSGTPGSEAFF.